One sample yielded the 21 T cell receptor beta chains listed below, sequenced in a study of OX40 agonist ivuxolimab in advanced cancers. The assay was immunoSEQ multiplex PCR, and TCRdb's table has in-frame clones only and misses some. The data show tens of thousands of clones, 83% seen once. This sample comprised CD4+ or CD8+ T cells sorted from blood, obtained in a trial of the OX40 agonist ivuxolimab. The receptors originated from an adult with an advanced solid tumor such as melanoma, head and neck, liver or kidney cancer.

In this sample, this clone turned up once. This chain joins TRBV5-1 and TRBJ1-2; unclear D gene. V dropped 4 bases and J dropped 1 base, with 8 bases sitting between them. The V gene's germline CDR1 is SGHRS and CDR2 YFSETQ. This CDR3 contains 13 residues. The CDR3 here is CASSHGGNYGYTF. In nucleotides, the CDR3 is TGCGCCAGCAGCCATGGCGGTAACTATGGCTACACCTTC.

The gene calls are TRBV27 and TRBJ2-3; D may correspond to TRBD1 or TRBD2 (8 bases each). The CDR3 is made up of 16 amino acids. V lost 6 bases and J 5 bases, leaving 21 bases between the germline ends. The germline V gene has CDR1 MNHEY and CDR2 SMNVEV (reference sequence). CDR3 bases: TGTGCCAGCAGCAGAGCGGGAGCGGGGACAGGAGATACGCAGTATTTT. Translated, it gives CASSRAGAGTGDTQYF.

The V gene is TRBV7-3, the J gene TRBJ1-3, with 7 bases lining up with TRBD1. The ends lost 1 base at V and 8 bases at J; junction bases unmatched: 35. The CDR3 is made up of 24 amino acids. The germline V gene encodes CDR1 SGHTA and CDR2 FQGTGA. CDR3 DNA sequence: TGTGCCAGCAGCTTAAGCCTCGGGACAGTCGGTCCACTCCAGGTTGCGGGGCGACGCTACACCATATATTTT. It codes for CASSLSLGTVGPLQVAGRRYTIYF. The variable domain in full, with the rest retrieved from reference TRBV7-3 and TRBJ1-3, is GAGVSQTPSNKVTEKGKYVELRCDPISGHTALYWYRQSLGQGPEFLIYFQGTGAADDSGLPNDRFFAVRPEGSVSTLKIQRTERGDSAVYLCASSLSLGTVGPLQVAGRRYTIYFGEGSWLTVV.

This rearrangement joins TRBV9 to TRBJ2-7, with 10 bases matching TRBD1. The CDR3 has 12 amino acids. Trimming took 10 bases from V and 4 from J; bases not matched to a gene: 5. Per the germline V gene, CDR1 is SGDLS and CDR2 is YYNGEE. The CDR3 nucleotides read TGTGCCTCCGGGGGACAGGGGTACGAGCAGTACTTC. This sequence encodes CASGGQGYEQYF.

A single count supports this clone. V gene TRBV18 combines with J gene TRBJ1-2; maybe TRBD1 (5 bases). The CDR3 runs to 17 residues. CDR1 and CDR2 from the germline V gene are KGHSH and LQKENI. The V and J ends lost 0 bases and 0 bases respectively, with 14 bases between them. The CDR3 is CASSPPSTTVANYGYTF. As DNA, the CDR3 is TGTGCCAGCTCACCACCCTCTACGACAGTAGCTAACTATGGCTACACCTTC.

The J gene is TRBJ1-6, the V gene TRBV11-2; no firm D call. The CDR3 length is 16 residues. V was trimmed by 2 bases and J by 7 bases, leaving 15 bases between them. CDR1 and CDR2 from the germline V gene are SGHAT and FQNNGV. The CDR3 loop is CASSLNAGAGNSPLHF. The CDR3 region has the DNA TGTGCCAGCAGCTTAAATGCGGGAGCCGGGAATTCACCCCTCCACTTT.

CDR3 nucleotide sequence: TGTGCCAGCTCACCAACCTACGAGCAGTACTTC. Its translation is CASSPTYEQYF. The V call is TRBV18, the J call TRBJ2-7; D gene ambiguous. The CDR3 sequence is 11 residues long. Germline CDR1 reads KGHSH; CDR2 reads LQKENI. V gave up 2 bases and J gave up 2 bases, with 1 base separating them.

This chain links TRBV6-4 with TRBJ2-3; D ambiguous. Trimming removed 5 bases from V and 7 bases from J, with 13 bases in between. This CDR3 comprises 13 residues. Germline V gene sequence: CDR1 MRHNA, CDR2 SNTAGT. The CDR3 coding sequence is TGTGCCAGCAGTCCCACCTCCGCAAATACGCAGTATTTT. Translation: CASSPTSANTQYF.

The chain carries TRBV5-1 and TRBJ1-3, with D hard to call. The ends were cut back, 3 bases at V and 4 bases at J, with 11 bases in the middle. CDR1 is SGHRS and CDR2 is YFSETQ in the germline V gene. The CDR3 spans 14 residues. CDR3 DNA sequence: TGCGCCAGCAGCTACTCAGAAGAGGGAAACACCATATATTTT. Its protein is CASSYSEEGNTIYF.

The V and J genes are TRBV29-1 and TRBJ1-1; the match to TRBD1 covers 7 bases. This CDR3 comprises 12 residues. The germline V gene encodes CDR1 SQVTM and CDR2 ANQGSEA. V dropped 7 bases and J dropped 1; count of bases not matched to a gene: 3. The CDR3 nucleotides are TGCAGCGCATGGGACAGGAACACTGAAGCTTTCTTT. This gives the protein CSAWDRNTEAFF.

V is TRBV6-1 and J is TRBJ1-2; possibly TRBD1 for D (6 bases). Germline assignment: CDR1 MNHNS and CDR2 SASEGT. The CDR3 is 15 amino acids. Trimming left V 9 bases short and J 6 bases short, with 23 bases between. CDR3 sequence: CASTYDRDQGNGYTF. The CDR3 DNA follows: TGTGCCAGTACTTATGACCGGGACCAGGGGAATGGCTACACCTTC.

The chain joins TRBV7-2 to TRBJ2-7; D uncertain. CDR1 is SGHTA, CDR2 FQGNSA, per germline. This CDR3 comprises 14 residues. Trimming left V 5 bases short and J 4 bases short, with 15 bases between. The CDR3 sequence is CASSPGQVGYEQYF. DNA for the CDR3: TGTGCCAGCAGCCCCGGGCAGGTCGGGTACGAGCAGTACTTC.

This clone was seen just once. The chain couples TRBV5-4 to TRBJ1-2, with a weak D call TRBD1 (6 bases). Trimming removed 3 bases at V and 2 bases at J, with 8 bases between. CDR3 length: 13 residues. The germline gives CDR1 SGHNT, CDR2 YYREEE (reference sequence). The CDR3 here is CASSSGQNYGYTF. The CDR3 DNA is TGTGCCAGCAGCTCCGGACAGAACTATGGCTACACCTTC.

CDR3: CATGPRVSPQETQYF. The DNA of the CDR3 is TGTGCCACAGGCCCTAGGGTTAGCCCTCAAGAGACCCAGTACTTC. The rearrangement links TRBV19 to TRBJ2-5, with D unresolved. CDR1 and CDR2 from the germline V gene are LNHDA and SQIVND (reference sequence). The CDR3 has 15 residues. V lost 10 bases and J lost 2, with 20 bases in between.

CDR3 sequence (DNA): TGTGCCAGCAGCCAAGATGAAGATTGGTGGACAGGAAACTATGGCGGCTACACCTTC. As protein: CASSQDEDWWTGNYGGYTF. This chain links TRBV4-2 with TRBJ1-2; 7 bases agree with TRBD1. The CDR3 has 19 residues. V trimming: 0 bases; J trimming: 8 bases; junction bases outside the gene matches: 21. Germline V CDR1 and CDR2: LGHNA, YNFKEQ.

CDR3 in DNA: TGTGCCAGCAGCCCTTCCGAGGGGGCCAACGTCCTGACTTTC. This gives the protein CASSPSEGANVLTF. This rearrangement joins TRBV7-6 to TRBJ2-6; the D is unclear. Per the germline V gene, CDR1 is SGHVS and CDR2 is FNYEAQ. This CDR3 has 14 amino acids. V was shortened by 5 bases and J by 4 bases, with 9 bases between the two germline ends. The variable domain in full, completed from reference TRBV7-6 and TRBJ2-6, reads GAGVSQSPRYKVTKRGQDVALRCDPISGHVSLYWYRQALGQGPEFLTYFNYEAQQDKSGLPNDRFSAERPEGSISTLTIQRTEQRDSAMYRCASSPSEGANVLTFGAGSRLTVL.

This chain connects TRBV12-5 to TRBJ1-1, with D possibly TRBD1 on 5 matching bases. The CDR3 totals 11 residues. In germline, CDR1 is LGHNT, CDR2 FRNRAP. Deletions cut 6 bases from V and 6 bases from J, with 8 bases between. This CDR3 reads CASGIRAEAFF. The CDR3 bases are TGTGCTAGTGGCATCAGGGCTGAAGCTTTCTTT.

This clone appeared a few times. V gene TRBV11-1 combines with J gene TRBJ2-5, with D hard to call. V lost 2 bases and J lost 3, with 10 bases in between. The CDR3 runs to 14 residues. CDR1 and CDR2 from the germline V gene are SGHAT and FQDESV (reference sequence). The CDR3 DNA reads as TGTGCCAGCAGCTTATACAGTCCCAAAGAGACCCAGTACTTC. Its translation is CASSLYSPKETQYF.

The chain uses TRBV10-3 and TRBJ2-7, with 8 positions matching TRBD1. Germline V gives CDR1 ENHRY, CDR2 SYGVKD. V was pared by 4 bases and J by 1 base, with 18 bases of the junction left unmatched. CDR3 length equals 19 residues. CDR3 amino acids: CAISATKGDRDRMSYEQYF. The DNA for the CDR3 is TGTGCCATCAGTGCAACTAAGGGCGACCGGGACAGGATGTCCTACGAGCAGTACTTC.

Notes on this clone: Other DNA sequences in the sample encode the same CDR3. The chain recombines TRBV7-9 with TRBJ1-5; D perhaps matches TRBD1 (6 bases). CDR1 and CDR2 (germline): SEHNR, FQNEAQ (reference sequence). The V end was cut by 5 bases, the J end by 1 base, with 12 bases between. This CDR3 has 15 residues. CDR3 DNA sequence: TGTGCCAGCAGCCAACAGGGTGGGAGCAATCAGCCCCAGCATTTT. This gives the protein CASSQQGGSNQPQHF.

The gene calls are TRBV2 and TRBJ2-3, with 8 bases fitting TRBD2. There are 13 residues in the CDR3. The J segment lost 0 bases and the V segment lost 7 bases, leaving 0 bases of the junction unmatched. Germline loops: CDR1 SNHLY, CDR2 FYNNEI. The CDR3 reads CASTGGSTDTQYF. CDR3 sequence (DNA): TGTGCCAGCACGGGGGGGAGCACAGATACGCAGTATTTT.